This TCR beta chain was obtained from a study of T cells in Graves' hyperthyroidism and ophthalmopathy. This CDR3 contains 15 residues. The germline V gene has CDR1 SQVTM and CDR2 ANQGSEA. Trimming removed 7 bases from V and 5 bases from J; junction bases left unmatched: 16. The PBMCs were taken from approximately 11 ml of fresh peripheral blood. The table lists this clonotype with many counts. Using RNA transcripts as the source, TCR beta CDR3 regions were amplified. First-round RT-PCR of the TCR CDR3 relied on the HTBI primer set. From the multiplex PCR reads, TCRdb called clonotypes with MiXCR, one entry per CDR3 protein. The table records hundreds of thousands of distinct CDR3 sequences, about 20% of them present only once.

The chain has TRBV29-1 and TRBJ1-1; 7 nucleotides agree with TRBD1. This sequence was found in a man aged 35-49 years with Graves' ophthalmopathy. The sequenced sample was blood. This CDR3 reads CSASKLTGRKTEAFF. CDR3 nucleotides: TGCAGCGCTTCCAAATTGACAGGGAGAAAGACTGAAGCTTTCTTT.